The 13 T cell receptor beta chains reported below all come from one sample, sequenced in a study of T cell repertoires in cytomegalovirus infection. TCRdb passed the reads through MiXCR, listing each CDR3 protein once. The table shows more than 200,000 distinct CDR3 sequences, with approximately 8.3% occurring only once. Sequencing used PBMCs. These receptors all stem from a human donor in good health (CMV status not recorded). Some clones in this sample may be carry-over from other donors' samples.

The V call is TRBV19, the J call TRBJ1-3, with TRBD1 as a possible D gene (5 bases). The ends were cut back, 8 bases at V and 0 bases at J, with 14 bases in the middle. The CDR3 consists of 15 residues. CDR1 and CDR2 from the germline V gene are LNHDA and SQIVND (reference sequence). The CDR3 sequence is CASAAGGSSGNTIYF. DNA of the CDR3: TGTGCCAGTGCCGCCGGGGGGAGCTCTGGAAACACCATATATTTT.

The rearrangement uses TRBV5-5 and TRBJ2-5, with 12 bases matching TRBD2. Germline CDR1 is SGHKS and CDR2 is YYEKEE (reference sequence). The J segment lost 7 bases and the V segment lost 5 bases, leaving 6 bases of the junction unmatched. This CDR3 has 14 amino acids. CDR3 DNA: TGTGCCAGCAGTGCTAGCGGGAGGGCCATGACCCAGTACTTC. Protein sequence: CASSASGRAMTQYF.

This clonotype occurred a few times. The chain has TRBV20-1 and TRBJ1-5, with D unclear. Trimming took off 1 base at V and 0 bases at J, with 10 bases between the two ends. Germline values: CDR1 DFQATT, CDR2 SNEGSKA (reference sequence). The CDR3 has 15 amino acids. CDR3 protein: CSARVVGHSNQPQHF. As DNA, the CDR3 is TGCAGTGCTAGAGTAGTAGGGCATAGCAATCAGCCCCAGCATTTT.

Many counts were recorded for this clonotype. The chain couples TRBV7-3 to TRBJ2-7; perhaps TRBD1 as D (5 bases). Germline V CDR1 and CDR2: SGHTA, FQGTGA. The CDR3 extends over 12 amino acids. V dropped 3 bases and J dropped 4 bases, with 7 bases sitting between them. CDR3 in amino acids: CASSLDKYEQYF. CDR3 nucleotides: TGTGCCAGCAGCTTGGACAAATACGAGCAGTACTTC.

The table lists this clonotype with a few counts. The chain joins TRBV6-5 to TRBJ1-2; a weak D match, TRBD1 (6 bases). This CDR3 spans 15 amino acids. V lost 2 bases to trimming and J lost 4 bases, with 14 bases between them. The V gene's germline CDR1 is MNHEY and CDR2 SVGAGI. CDR3 DNA: TGTGCCAGCAGTTACCTCATGGGGGCTGGCTATGGCTACACCTTC. Translated, it gives CASSYLMGAGYGYTF.

The CDR3 DNA follows: TGTGCCTGGAGCCCTCGGGACCGAATTTTTGGAAGGACAGATACGCAGTATTTT. Amino acids: CAWSPRDRIFGRTDTQYF. The V gene is TRBV30, the J gene TRBJ2-3, with D perhaps being TRBD1 or TRBD2 (5 bases each). Germline V lookup: CDR1 GTSNPN, CDR2 SVGIG (reference sequence). The V and J ends lost 3 bases and 3 bases respectively, with 25 bases between them. The CDR3 is made up of 18 amino acids.

The J gene is TRBJ1-1, the V gene TRBV20-1; D call uncertain. Germline-derived CDR1 and CDR2 are DFQATT and SNEGSKA (reference sequence). CDR3 length: 13 residues. Trimming removed 0 bases from V and 2 bases from J, with 7 bases in between. The CDR3 DNA is TGCAGTGCTAGAGATTACAAAAACACTGAAGCTTTCTTT. It yields the protein CSARDYKNTEAFF.

This clonotype was seen only a few times. The chain employs TRBV29-1 and TRBJ1-1, with D perhaps TRBD1 (5 bases). The V and J ends lost 6 bases and 0 bases respectively, with 11 bases between them. This CDR3 has 13 amino acids. Germline CDR1 is SQVTM and CDR2 is ANQGSEA. This chain's CDR3 is CSVLGHLNTEAFF. As DNA, the CDR3 is TGCAGCGTCCTTGGACACCTGAACACTGAAGCTTTCTTT.

The V call is TRBV20-1, the J call TRBJ1-1, with unresolved D. This CDR3 is built from 15 residues. Looked up from germline, CDR1 is DFQATT and CDR2 is SNEGSKA (reference sequence). V was shortened by 1 base and J by 2 bases, with 14 bases between the two germline ends. In DNA, the CDR3 is TGCAGTGCTAGAGTTATGGCCCAATCAAACACTGAAGCTTTCTTT. Its translation: CSARVMAQSNTEAFF.

This clonotype was seen ten or more times. The genes are TRBV7-2 and TRBJ2-7; D remains unclear. V lost 2 bases, J lost 1 base, and 9 bases lay in between. The CDR3 is made up of 14 amino acids. CDR1 and CDR2 (germline): SGHTA, FQGNSA. The CDR3 DNA sequence: TGTGCCAGCAGCTTATTCGAACGATCCTACGAGCAGTACTTC. Protein sequence: CASSLFERSYEQYF.

The sample holds many counts of this clonotype. The chain couples TRBV29-1 to TRBJ2-5, with D maybe TRBD1 (6 bases). The CDR3 has 14 amino acids. The germline V gene has CDR1 SQVTM and CDR2 ANQGSEA. V was shortened by 8 bases and J by 1 base, with 17 bases between the two germline ends. The CDR3 here is CSSSQGKGQETQYF. Written as DNA, the CDR3 is TGCAGCTCCTCGCAGGGGAAGGGCCAAGAGACCCAGTACTTC.

This clonotype appeared many times. The chain couples TRBV27 to TRBJ2-5, with 9 bases fitting TRBD1. The CDR3 totals 17 residues. V shed 2 bases and J 4 bases; nucleotides not matched to a gene: 11. Germline V gives CDR1 MNHEY, CDR2 SMNVEV (reference sequence). The CDR3 here is CASSLPNRGRDGETQYF. The CDR3 nucleotides are TGTGCCAGCAGTTTACCGAACAGGGGGCGCGATGGAGAGACCCAGTACTTC.

The sample holds many counts of this clonotype. The V gene is TRBV4-3, the J gene TRBJ2-1, with TRBD2 matching over 7 bases. Looked up from germline, CDR1 is LGHNA and CDR2 is YSLEER. J gave up 4 bases and V 0 bases, and 15 bases lay outside the gene matches. This CDR3 comprises 19 residues. CDR3 loop: CASSQEGTRGAGKYNEQFF. Here the CDR3 DNA reads TGCGCCAGCAGCCAAGAAGGGACTCGGGGAGCGGGGAAATACAATGAGCAGTTCTTC.